The 21 T cell receptor beta chains reported below all come from one sample, sequenced in a study of T cells in Graves' hyperthyroidism and ophthalmopathy. It was RNA transcripts that yielded the amplified TCR beta CDR3 regions. First-round RT-PCR of the TCR CDR3 relied on the HTBI primer set. Each CDR3 protein is one row after TCRdb ran MiXCR on the multiplex PCR reads. Among under 450,000 distinct CDR3 sequences listed, about a sixth were seen once. The sequencing input was blood. The receptors stem from a woman between 18 and 29 years old with Graves' hyperthyroidism.

This clonotype was observed at least ten times. Because the CDR3's place on the DNA is in doubt, the DNA is left out and the CDR3 is given as listed by TCRdb. The chain couples TRBV7-9 to TRBJ2-3; the table assigns TRBD1, which was not confirmed against the DNA. Germline CDR1 SEHNR, CDR2 FQNEAQ (reference sequence). The CDR3 is 18 amino acids in total, end residues counted. The CDR3 sequence is CASSFLWFVDRGSDTQYF.

This clonotype was counted a few times. This rearrangement joins TRBV5-6 to TRBJ1-4; 9 bases match TRBD1. The CDR3 has 14 residues. The J segment lost 6 bases and the V segment lost 4 bases, leaving 4 bases of the junction unmatched. Germline CDR1 and CDR2: SGHDT and YYEEEE. The chain's CDR3 is CASSVTGGDEKLFF. The CDR3 region has the DNA TGTGCCAGCAGCGTGACAGGGGGGGATGAAAAACTGTTTTTT.

Many counts were recorded for this clonotype. The chain uses TRBV12-3 or TRBV12-4 and TRBJ2-7; tentatively, D is TRBD2 (7 bases). V was trimmed by 3 bases and J by 7 bases, leaving 13 bases between them. The CDR3 is made up of 13 amino acids. The chain's CDR3 is CASSLTGGLEQYF. CDR3 nucleotides: TGTGCCAGCAGTTTGACGGGGGGCCTAGAGCAGTACTTC.

This clonotype was counted many times. The rearrangement joins TRBV30 to TRBJ2-7; D is tentatively TRBD1 or TRBD2 (5 bases each). Trimming stripped 3 bases from V and 3 bases from J, with 9 bases between. CDR3 size: 12 residues. The V gene's germline CDR1 is GTSNPN and CDR2 SVGIG (reference sequence). CDR3 bases: TGTGCCTGGAGGGGGGACGGCTACGAGCAGTACTTC. Residues: CAWRGDGYEQYF.

In its sample, this clonotype was seen many times. This chain uses TRBV7-9 with TRBJ2-7; tentative D call: TRBD1 (5 bases). Trimming removed 3 bases at V and 4 bases at J, with 13 bases between. Germline CDR1 and CDR2: SEHNR and FQNEAQ (reference sequence). The CDR3 is made up of 14 amino acids. CDR3 sequence (DNA): TGTGCCAGCAGCTTGACAGTTTCGGATTACGAGCAGTACTTC. This codes for CASSLTVSDYEQYF.

The table lists this clonotype with many counts. This chain links TRBV12-3 or TRBV12-4 with TRBJ1-2, with D hard to call. Trimming removed 3 bases at V and 0 bases at J, with 14 bases between. The CDR3 is 16 residues long. The CDR3 here is CASSFGKRSANYGYTF. The CDR3 region has the DNA TGTGCCAGCAGTTTTGGGAAGCGCTCAGCTAACTATGGCTACACCTTC.

This clonotype was seen repeatedly, ten times or more. The chain employs TRBV15 and TRBJ2-5; D may correspond to TRBD1 or TRBD2 (5 bases each). CDR3 length: 15 residues. From germline, CDR1 is LNHNV and CDR2 YYDKDF (reference sequence). Trimming stripped 1 base from V and 4 bases from J, with 13 bases between. CDR3 bases: TGTGCCACCAGCAGAGGGGACCAGGCGGGAGAGACCCAGTACTTC. It translates to CATSRGDQAGETQYF.

There are a few counts of this clonotype. The chain links TRBV28 to TRBJ2-1, with D perhaps TRBD2 (5 bases). CDR1 MDHEN and CDR2 SYDVKM come from the germline V gene. The CDR3 covers 10 residues. Trimming stripped 11 bases from V and 7 bases from J, with 9 bases between. CDR3 in amino acids: CACGWNEQFF. DNA of the CDR3: TGTGCCTGCGGGTGGAATGAGCAGTTCTTC.

This clonotype was seen repeatedly, ten times or more. The chain recombines TRBV12-3 or TRBV12-4 with TRBJ1-4; 7 bases are a match to TRBD1. The length of the CDR3 is 15 residues. The ends lost 6 bases at V and 3 bases at J; junction bases unmatched: 7. The CDR3 region has the DNA TGTGCCAGCAGGAAGCAGGGGGAGGCTAATGAAAAACTGTTTTTT. Amino acids: CASRKQGEANEKLFF.

This clonotype was observed many times. CDR3 protein: CASSLLVWGGQGQETQYF. The DNA for the CDR3 is TGTGCCAGCAGCTTACTCGTTTGGGGGGGGCAGGGGCAAGAGACCCAGTACTTC. V usage is TRBV7-8 and J usage is TRBJ2-5, with a tentative D call TRBD2 (7 bases). This CDR3 is 18 amino acids long. Trimming pared 2 bases from V and 2 bases from J, leaving 21 bases between. Per the germline V gene, CDR1 is SGHVS and CDR2 is FQNEAQ.

The chain couples TRBV6-1 to TRBJ2-2; 7 positions match TRBD1. V lost 6 bases and J lost 2; bases outside the gene matches: 6. The CDR3 consists of 15 residues. Germline lookup yields CDR1 MNHNS and CDR2 SASEGT. The CDR3 DNA is TGTGCCAGCAGCGACACAGGGGCCAACACCGGGGAGCTGTTTTTT. Translating gives CASSDTGANTGELFF.

There are many counts of this clonotype. An end of the junction differs from the germline gene, which may be a read error. The CDR3 nucleotides are TGTGCCAGCAGGCCGACGGGGAACAGTGAAGCTTTCTTT. Translated: CASRPTGNSEAFF. The chain carries TRBV12-3 or TRBV12-4 and TRBJ1-1; D not certain. CDR3 length: 13 residues.

This chain joins TRBV14 and TRBJ2-5; D remains ambiguous. The CDR3 is 11 amino acids. CDR1 is SGHDN and CDR2 is FVKESK in the germline V gene. V was trimmed by 1 base and J by 6 bases, leaving 3 bases between them. The DNA of the CDR3 is TGTGCCAGCAGCCAAGTCCAGACCCAGTACTTC. This translates into CASSQVQTQYF.

This clonotype was detected ten times or more. The rearrangement links TRBV2 to TRBJ1-2, with D unclear. V gave up 7 bases and J gave up 4 bases, with 16 bases separating them. Looked up from germline, CDR1 is SNHLY and CDR2 is FYNNEI. This CDR3 contains 14 residues. CDR3 DNA: TGTGCCAGCAATCTCGCCCCCTCGGGCTATGGCTACACCTTC. Amino acid sequence: CASNLAPSGYGYTF. Full variable domain (outside the CDR3, taken from reference TRBV2 and TRBJ1-2): EPEVTQTPSHQVTQMGQEVILRCVPISNHLYFYWYRQILGQKVEFLVSFYNNEISEKSEIFDDQFSVERPDGSNFTLKIRSTKLEDSAMYFCASNLAPSGYGYTFGSGTRLTVV.

The chain couples TRBV12-3 or TRBV12-4 to TRBJ1-2, with TRBD1 as a possible D gene (6 bases). The V and J ends lost 5 bases and 4 bases respectively, with 20 bases between them. The CDR3 has 16 residues. The CDR3 nucleotides are TGTGCCAGCAGTCCTCGACAAGGGGGGTTCGCCTATGGCTACACCTTC. This codes for CASSPRQGGFAYGYTF.

This clonotype was observed a handful of times. The gene calls are TRBV20-1 and TRBJ2-3, with TRBD2 identical over 9 bases. V lost 6 bases to trimming and J lost 2 bases; unmatched junction nucleotides: 9. Germline V CDR1 and CDR2: DFQATT, SNEGSKA (reference sequence). The length of the CDR3 is 15 residues. The CDR3 spells CSARHSGGYTDTQYF. DNA of the CDR3: TGCAGTGCCAGACATAGCGGGGGCTACACAGATACGCAGTATTTT.

Ten or more counts support this clonotype. The chain employs TRBV12-3 or TRBV12-4 and TRBJ1-1; TRBD1 might be the D (6 bases). Between the trimmed V and J ends, which lost 5 bases and 9 bases, there was a span of 13 bases. The CDR3 is 12 residues long. CDR3 residues: CASSRTQGQAFF. In nucleotides, the CDR3 is TGTGCCAGCAGTCGAACACAGGGTCAAGCTTTCTTT.

The V call is TRBV2, the J call TRBJ2-1; TRBD2 matches at 8 bases. This CDR3 comprises 19 residues. V was clipped by 4 bases and J by 12 bases; unmatched bases: 26. In germline, CDR1 is SNHLY, CDR2 FYNNEI. Here the CDR3 DNA reads TGTGCCAGCAGTGGGGATACTAGCGGTGGGACCGGGGCATCTATTCTGCAGTTCTTC. Translation: CASSGDTSGGTGASILQFF.

This clonotype occurred many times. The rearrangement joins TRBV6-1 to TRBJ2-2, with D possibly TRBD2 on 5 matching bases. The germline CDR1 and CDR2 sequences are MNHNS and SASEGT. The V end lost 2 bases, the J end lost 1 base, and 17 bases lay between the germline ends. The CDR3 is made up of 18 amino acids. The CDR3 DNA reads TGTGCCAGCAGTGAACTAGTAAAAAAACGGGAGAACACCGGGGAGCTGTTTTTT. It yields the protein CASSELVKKRENTGELFF.

The sample holds many counts of this clonotype. V gene TRBV7-9 combines with J gene TRBJ2-7, with a possible D match to TRBD2 (5 bases). V shed 5 bases and J shed 0 bases, with 14 bases lying between them. Germline V gene data show CDR1 as SEHNR and CDR2 as FQNEAQ (reference sequence). The CDR3 runs 15 residues. The CDR3 reads CASSLEFRGSYEQYF. The CDR3 DNA is TGTGCCAGCAGCCTGGAATTTCGGGGCTCCTACGAGCAGTACTTC.

This clonotype appeared a few times. The CDR3 sequence is CASRLGFDGYTF. The CDR3 coding sequence is TGTGCCAGTAGATTAGGGTTCGATGGCTACACCTTC. The J gene is TRBJ1-2, the V gene TRBV19; no firm D call. Germline values: CDR1 LNHDA, CDR2 SQIVND (reference sequence). Trimming removed 6 bases from V and 6 bases from J, with 11 bases in between. This CDR3 has 12 residues.